This T cell receptor (beta chain) derives from a study of control samples from healthy donors and cancer patients. Some clones are missing from TCRdb's copy, which holds only in-frame ones; the method was immunoSEQ multiplex PCR. The data contain about 82,000 clones, approximately 94% of them singletons. The CDR3 loop spans 17 amino acids. The V end was cut by 1 base, the J end by 4 bases, with 16 bases between. Germline CDR1 LGHNA, CDR2 YSLEER. This chain connects TRBV4-3 to TRBJ1-4, with D maybe TRBD1 (6 bases). The sample consisted of blood. The receptor was derived from a woman under 30 in good health. The CDR3 DNA is TGCGCCAGCAGCCAAGTAGGACAGCGGGACGGTAATGAAAAACTGTTTTTT. Its protein is CASSQVGQRDGNEKLFF.